The entry below gives a single TCR beta chain sequence along with its context. The CDR3 sequence is 15 residues long. Germline loops: CDR1 SGHNT, CDR2 YYREEE (reference sequence). Trimming removed 4 bases from V and 2 bases from J; junction bases left unmatched: 6. The data were taken from a study of cytomegalovirus exposure and HLA in healthy donors. The PCR used 60 Vbeta and 13 Jbeta primers. TCRdb's table, derived via immunoSEQ multiplex PCR, lists solely in-frame clones and lacks some. The repertoire holds 100,000 to 150,000 clones, with roughly three fifths as singletons. The V gene is TRBV5-4, the J gene TRBJ2-3, with 8 bases fitting TRBD2. This clonotype originated in a woman aged 40 to 55 in good health and CMV-seropositive. Sequences were obtained from PBMCs. The CDR3 nucleotides read TGTGCCAGCAGCCTGAGCGGGGGAAACACAGATACGCAGTATTTT. Its translation is CASSLSGGNTDTQYF.